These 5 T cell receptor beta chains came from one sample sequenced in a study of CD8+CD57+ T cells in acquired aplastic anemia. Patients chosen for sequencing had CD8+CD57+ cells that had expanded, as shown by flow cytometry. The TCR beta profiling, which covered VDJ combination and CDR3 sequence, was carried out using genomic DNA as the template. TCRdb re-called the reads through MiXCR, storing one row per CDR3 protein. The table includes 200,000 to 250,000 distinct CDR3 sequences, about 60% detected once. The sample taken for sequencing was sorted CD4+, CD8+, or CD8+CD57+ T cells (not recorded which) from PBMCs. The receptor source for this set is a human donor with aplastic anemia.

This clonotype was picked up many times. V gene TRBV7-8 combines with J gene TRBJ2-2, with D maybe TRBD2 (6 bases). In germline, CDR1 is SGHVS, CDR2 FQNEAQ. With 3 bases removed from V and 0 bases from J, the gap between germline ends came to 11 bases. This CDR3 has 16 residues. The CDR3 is CASSFFGGPNTGELFF. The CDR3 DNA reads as TGTGCCAGCAGCTTCTTCGGGGGACCGAACACCGGGGAGCTGTTTTTT.

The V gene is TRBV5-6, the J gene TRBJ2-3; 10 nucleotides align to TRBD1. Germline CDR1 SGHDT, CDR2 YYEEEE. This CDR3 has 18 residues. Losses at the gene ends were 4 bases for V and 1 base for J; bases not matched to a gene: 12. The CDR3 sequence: CASSATGTGVFGTDTQYF. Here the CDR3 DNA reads TGTGCCAGCAGCGCCACGGGGACAGGGGTTTTTGGCACAGATACGCAGTATTTT.

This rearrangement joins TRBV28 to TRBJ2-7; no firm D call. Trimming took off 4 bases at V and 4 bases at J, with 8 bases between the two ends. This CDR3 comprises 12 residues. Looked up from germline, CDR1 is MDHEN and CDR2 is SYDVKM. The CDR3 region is CASSWVGYEQYF. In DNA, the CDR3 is TGTGCCAGCAGTTGGGTAGGTTACGAGCAGTACTTC.

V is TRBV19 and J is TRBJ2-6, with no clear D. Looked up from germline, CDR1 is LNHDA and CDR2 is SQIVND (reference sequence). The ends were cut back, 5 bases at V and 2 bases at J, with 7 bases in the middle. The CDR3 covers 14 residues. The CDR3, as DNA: TGTGCCAGTAGTCCGGCAGCTGGGGCCAACGTCCTGACTTTC. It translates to CASSPAAGANVLTF.

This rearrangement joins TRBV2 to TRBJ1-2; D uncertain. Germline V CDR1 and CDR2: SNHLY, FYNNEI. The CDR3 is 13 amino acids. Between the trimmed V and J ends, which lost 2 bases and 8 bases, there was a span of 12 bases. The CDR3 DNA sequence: TGTGCCAGCAGTGAAATGGGAGACACGGGCTACACCTTC. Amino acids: CASSEMGDTGYTF.